The source of this TCR beta chain is a study of cytomegalovirus exposure and HLA in healthy donors. Study-wide findings and caveats: In vitro experiments confirmed that three CMV-associated chains were specific for CMV antigens. In most subjects, TCR beta sequences reportedly gave accurate predictions of HLA-A and HLA-B alleles.

Germline V gives CDR1 MGHRA, CDR2 YSYEKL. Trimming took 2 bases from V and 0 from J, leaving 19 bases between them. This CDR3 contains 19 residues. 60 Vbeta and 13 Jbeta primers were used in PCR. Sequencing was performed with immunoSEQ multiplex PCR; in TCRdb, only in-frame clones are kept and a portion is missing. This sample has 100,000 to 120,000 clones; approximately 69% occur once, and the top ten carry 4% to 4.5%. With regard to this clone: The target antigen is unknown.

The material sequenced was PBMCs. The rearrangement joins TRBV4-1 to TRBJ2-2; TRBD1 might be the D (5 bases). This TCR was sampled from a middle-aged woman in good health and CMV-seropositive. The CDR3 DNA reads TGCGCCAGCAGCCAATTTCTCCTTCCTTGGGGCGCGAACACCGGGGAGCTGTTTTTT. Translation: CASSQFLLPWGANTGELFF.